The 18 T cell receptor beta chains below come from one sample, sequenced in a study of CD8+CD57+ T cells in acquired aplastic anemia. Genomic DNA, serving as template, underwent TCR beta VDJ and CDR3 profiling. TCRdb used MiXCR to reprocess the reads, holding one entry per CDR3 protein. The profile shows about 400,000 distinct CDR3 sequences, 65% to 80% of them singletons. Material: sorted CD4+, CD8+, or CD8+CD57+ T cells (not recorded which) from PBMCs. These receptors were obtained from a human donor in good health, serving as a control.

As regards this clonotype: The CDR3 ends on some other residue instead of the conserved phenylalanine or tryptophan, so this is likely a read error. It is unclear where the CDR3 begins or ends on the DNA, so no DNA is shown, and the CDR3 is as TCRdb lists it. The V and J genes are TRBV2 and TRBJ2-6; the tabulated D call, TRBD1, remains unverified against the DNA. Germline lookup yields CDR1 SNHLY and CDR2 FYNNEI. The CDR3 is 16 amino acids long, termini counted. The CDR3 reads CASSAYRVNEQYFGPG.

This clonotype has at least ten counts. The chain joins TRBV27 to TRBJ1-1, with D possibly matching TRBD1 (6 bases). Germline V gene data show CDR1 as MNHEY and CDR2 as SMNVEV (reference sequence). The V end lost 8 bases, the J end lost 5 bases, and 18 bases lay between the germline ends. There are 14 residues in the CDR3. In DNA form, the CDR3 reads TGTGCCAGCTCCTTAGGGGGGCGCCGGACTGAAGCTTTCTTT. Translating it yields CASSLGGRRTEAFF.

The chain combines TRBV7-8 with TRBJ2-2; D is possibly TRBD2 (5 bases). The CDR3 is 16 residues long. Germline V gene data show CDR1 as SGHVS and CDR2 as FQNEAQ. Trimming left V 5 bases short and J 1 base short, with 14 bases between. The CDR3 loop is CASSGADPRNTGELFF. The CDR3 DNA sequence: TGTGCCAGCAGCGGAGCGGACCCCCGGAACACCGGGGAGCTGTTTTTT.

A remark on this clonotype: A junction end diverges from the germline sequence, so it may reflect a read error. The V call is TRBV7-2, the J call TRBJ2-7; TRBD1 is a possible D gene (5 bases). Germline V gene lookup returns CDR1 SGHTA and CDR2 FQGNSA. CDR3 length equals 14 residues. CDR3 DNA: TGTGCCAGCAGCCAAGAAGGCGCAGGGTACGACCAGTCCTTC. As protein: CASSQEGAGYDQSF.

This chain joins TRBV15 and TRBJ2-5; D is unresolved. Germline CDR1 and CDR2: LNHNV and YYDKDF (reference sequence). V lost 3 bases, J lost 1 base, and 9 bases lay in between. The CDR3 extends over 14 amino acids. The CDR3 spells CATSSHTFQETQYF. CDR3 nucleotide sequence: TGTGCCACCAGCAGCCACACCTTCCAAGAGACCCAGTACTTC.

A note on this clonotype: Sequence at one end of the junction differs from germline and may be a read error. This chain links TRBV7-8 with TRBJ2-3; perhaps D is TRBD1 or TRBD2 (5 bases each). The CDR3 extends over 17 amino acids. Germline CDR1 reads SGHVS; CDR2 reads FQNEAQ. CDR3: CASSFGPEGYHIGSGTF. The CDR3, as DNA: TGTGCCAGCAGCTTCGGTCCCGAGGGCTACCACATCGGTTCGGGGACTTTT.

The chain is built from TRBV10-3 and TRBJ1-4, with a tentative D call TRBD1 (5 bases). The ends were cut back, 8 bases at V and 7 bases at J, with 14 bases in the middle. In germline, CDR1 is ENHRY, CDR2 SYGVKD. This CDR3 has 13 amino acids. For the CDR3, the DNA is TGTGCCATCGGGGGGATATTGGGTGAAAAACTGTTTTTT. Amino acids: CAIGGILGEKLFF.

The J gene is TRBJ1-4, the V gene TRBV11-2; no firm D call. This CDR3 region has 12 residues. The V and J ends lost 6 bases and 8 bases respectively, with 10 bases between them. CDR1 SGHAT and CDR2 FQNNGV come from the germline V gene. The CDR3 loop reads CASSRRGEKLFF. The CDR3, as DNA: TGTGCCAGCAGTAGGCGGGGAGAAAAACTGTTTTTT.

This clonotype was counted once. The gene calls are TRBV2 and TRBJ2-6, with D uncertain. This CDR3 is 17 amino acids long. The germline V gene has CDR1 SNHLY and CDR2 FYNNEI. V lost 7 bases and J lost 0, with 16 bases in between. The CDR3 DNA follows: TGTGCCAGCATGTGGGAAGGCCCTCGCTCTGGGGCCAACGTCCTGACTTTC. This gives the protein CASMWEGPRSGANVLTF.

CDR3 DNA: TGCAGTGCTAGGCTTCGGCACAGGGACGATGAGCAGTTCTTC. Amino acids: CSARLRHRDDEQFF. The rearrangement joins TRBV20-1 to TRBJ2-1, with D maybe TRBD1 (6 bases). The CDR3 is 14 residues long. The germline gives CDR1 DFQATT, CDR2 SNEGSKA (reference sequence). V was cut by 3 bases and J by 8 bases, with 17 bases left in between.

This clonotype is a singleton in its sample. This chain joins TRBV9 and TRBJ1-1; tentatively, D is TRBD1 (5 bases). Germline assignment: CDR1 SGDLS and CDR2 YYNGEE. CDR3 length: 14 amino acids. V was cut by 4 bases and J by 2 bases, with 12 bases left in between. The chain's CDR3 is CASSKQDLNTEAFF. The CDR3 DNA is TGTGCCAGCAGCAAACAGGACCTTAACACTGAAGCTTTCTTT.

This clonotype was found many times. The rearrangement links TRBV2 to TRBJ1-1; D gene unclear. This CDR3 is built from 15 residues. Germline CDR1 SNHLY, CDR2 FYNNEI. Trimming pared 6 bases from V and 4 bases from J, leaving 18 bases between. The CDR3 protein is CASRTTDSHITEAFF. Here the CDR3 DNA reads TGTGCCAGCAGAACGACGGACTCGCATATCACTGAAGCTTTCTTT. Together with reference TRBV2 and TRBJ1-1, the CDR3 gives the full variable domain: EPEVTQTPSHQVTQMGQEVILRCVPISNHLYFYWYRQILGQKVEFLVSFYNNEISEKSEIFDDQFSVERPDGSNFTLKIRSTKLEDSAMYFCASRTTDSHITEAFFGQGTRLTVV.

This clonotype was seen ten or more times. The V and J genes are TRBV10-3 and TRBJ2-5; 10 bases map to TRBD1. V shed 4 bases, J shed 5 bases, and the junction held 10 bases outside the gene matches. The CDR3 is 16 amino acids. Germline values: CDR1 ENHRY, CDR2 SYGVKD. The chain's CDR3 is CAISGQDRGRLETQYF. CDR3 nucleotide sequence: TGTGCCATCAGTGGTCAGGACAGGGGGAGGTTGGAGACCCAGTACTTC.

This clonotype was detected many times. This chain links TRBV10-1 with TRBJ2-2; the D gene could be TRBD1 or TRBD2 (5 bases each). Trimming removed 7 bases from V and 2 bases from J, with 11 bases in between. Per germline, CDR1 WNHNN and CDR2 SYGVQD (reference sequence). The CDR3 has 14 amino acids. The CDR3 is CASTGTVNTGELFF. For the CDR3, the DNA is TGCGCCAGCACCGGGACGGTCAACACCGGGGAGCTGTTTTTT.

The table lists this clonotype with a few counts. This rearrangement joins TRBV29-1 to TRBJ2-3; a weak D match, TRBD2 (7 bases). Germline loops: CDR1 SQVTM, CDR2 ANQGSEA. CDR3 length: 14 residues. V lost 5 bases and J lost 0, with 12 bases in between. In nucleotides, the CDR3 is TGCAGCGTTCCCGGGGGGCCTAGCACAGATACGCAGTATTTT. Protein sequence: CSVPGGPSTDTQYF.

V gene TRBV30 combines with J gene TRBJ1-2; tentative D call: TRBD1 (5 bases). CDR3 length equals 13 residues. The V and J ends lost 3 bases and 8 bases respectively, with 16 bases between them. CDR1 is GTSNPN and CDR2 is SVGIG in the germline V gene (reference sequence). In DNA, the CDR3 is TGTGCCTGGAGAGCACAACCGGGGGAGGGCTACACCTTC. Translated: CAWRAQPGEGYTF.

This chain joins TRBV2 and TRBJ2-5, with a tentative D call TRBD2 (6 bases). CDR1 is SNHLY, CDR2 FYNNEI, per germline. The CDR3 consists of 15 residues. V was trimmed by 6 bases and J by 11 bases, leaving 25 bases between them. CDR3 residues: CASSSRTSGPQPQYF. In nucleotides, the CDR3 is TGTGCCAGCAGCTCAAGGACGAGCGGGCCCCAACCTCAGTACTTC.

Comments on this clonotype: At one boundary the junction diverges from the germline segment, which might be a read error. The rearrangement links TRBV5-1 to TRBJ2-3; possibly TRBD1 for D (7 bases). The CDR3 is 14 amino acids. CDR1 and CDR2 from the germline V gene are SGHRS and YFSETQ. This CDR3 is CASSSPGEGATQYF. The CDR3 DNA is TGTGCCAGCAGCTCCCCGGGAGAGGGGGCTACGCAGTATTTT.